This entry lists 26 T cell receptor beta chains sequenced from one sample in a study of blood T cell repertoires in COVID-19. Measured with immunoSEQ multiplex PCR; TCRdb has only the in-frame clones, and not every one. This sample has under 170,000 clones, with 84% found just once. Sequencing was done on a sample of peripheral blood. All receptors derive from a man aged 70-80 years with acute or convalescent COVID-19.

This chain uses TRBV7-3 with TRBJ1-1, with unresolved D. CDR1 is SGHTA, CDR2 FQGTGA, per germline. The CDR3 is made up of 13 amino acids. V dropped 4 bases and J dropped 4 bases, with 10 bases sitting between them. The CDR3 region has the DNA TGTGCCAGCAGCTCCCTCGTACTCACTGAAGCTTTCTTT. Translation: CASSSLVLTEAFF.

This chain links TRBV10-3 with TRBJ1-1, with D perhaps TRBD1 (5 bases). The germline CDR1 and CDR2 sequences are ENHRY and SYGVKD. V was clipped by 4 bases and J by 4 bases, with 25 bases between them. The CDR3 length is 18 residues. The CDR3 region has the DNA TGTGCCATCAGTGGGGGGGGGTGGAAGAATTCTGTAGGCACTGAAGCTTTCTTT. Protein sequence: CAISGGGWKNSVGTEAFF.

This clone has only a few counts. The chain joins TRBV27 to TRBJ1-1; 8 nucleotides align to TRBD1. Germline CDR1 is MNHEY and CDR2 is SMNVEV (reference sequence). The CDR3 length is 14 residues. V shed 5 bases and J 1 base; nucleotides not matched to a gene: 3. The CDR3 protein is CASSLGQGNTEAFF. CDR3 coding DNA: TGTGCCAGCAGTCTCGGACAGGGGAACACTGAAGCTTTCTTT.

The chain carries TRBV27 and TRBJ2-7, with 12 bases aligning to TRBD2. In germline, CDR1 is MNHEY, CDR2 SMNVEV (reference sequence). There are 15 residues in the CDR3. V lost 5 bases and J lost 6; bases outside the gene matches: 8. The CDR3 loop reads CASSPATSGRGEQYF. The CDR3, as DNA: TGTGCCAGCAGTCCCGCGACTAGCGGGAGAGGCGAGCAGTACTTC.

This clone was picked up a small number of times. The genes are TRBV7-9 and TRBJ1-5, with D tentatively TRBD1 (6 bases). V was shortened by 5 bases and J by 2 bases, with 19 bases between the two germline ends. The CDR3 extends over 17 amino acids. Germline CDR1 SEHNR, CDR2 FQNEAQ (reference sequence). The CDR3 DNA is TGTGCCAGCAGCCGCGCGGGGGGCGGTTATGGCAATCAGCCCCAGCATTTT. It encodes CASSRAGGGYGNQPQHF.

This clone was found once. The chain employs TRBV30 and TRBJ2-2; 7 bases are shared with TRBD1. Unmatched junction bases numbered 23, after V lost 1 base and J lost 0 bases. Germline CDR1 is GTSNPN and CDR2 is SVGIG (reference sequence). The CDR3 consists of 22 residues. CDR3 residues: CAWSGTLWTGSDLRANTGELFF. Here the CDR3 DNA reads TGTGCCTGGAGTGGGACCCTCTGGACAGGTAGTGACTTACGGGCGAACACCGGGGAGCTGTTTTTT. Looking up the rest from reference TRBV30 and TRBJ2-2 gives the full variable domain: SQTIHQWPATLVQPVGSPLSLECTVEGTSNPNLYWYRQAAGRGLQLLFYSVGIGQISSEVPQNLSASRPQDRQFILSSKKLLLSDSGFYLCAWSGTLWTGSDLRANTGELFFGEGSRLTVL.

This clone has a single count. CDR3 in amino acids: CASSPAGEGEQFF. The DNA of the CDR3 is TGCGCCAGCAGCCCCGCGGGGGAGGGTGAGCAGTTCTTC. The chain joins TRBV5-1 to TRBJ2-1, with 7 bases that match TRBD2. The CDR3 has 13 residues. Germline-derived CDR1 and CDR2 are SGHRS and YFSETQ. V was clipped by 4 bases and J by 9 bases; unmatched bases: 7. Based on the CDR3 plus reference TRBV5-1 and TRBJ2-1, the full variable domain is KAGVTQTPRYLIKTRGQQVTLSCSPISGHRSVSWYQQTPGQGLQFLFEYFSETQRNKGNFPGRFSGRQFSNSRSEMNVSTLELGDSALYLCASSPAGEGEQFFGPGTRLTVL.

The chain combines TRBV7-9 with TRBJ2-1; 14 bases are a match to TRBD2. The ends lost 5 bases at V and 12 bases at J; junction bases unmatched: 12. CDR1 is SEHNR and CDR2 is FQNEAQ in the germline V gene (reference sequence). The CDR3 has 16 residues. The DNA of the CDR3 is TGTGCCAGCAGCGCCCCGACTAGCGGGGGGGGAGATGGGCAGTTCTTC. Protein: CASSAPTSGGGDGQFF.

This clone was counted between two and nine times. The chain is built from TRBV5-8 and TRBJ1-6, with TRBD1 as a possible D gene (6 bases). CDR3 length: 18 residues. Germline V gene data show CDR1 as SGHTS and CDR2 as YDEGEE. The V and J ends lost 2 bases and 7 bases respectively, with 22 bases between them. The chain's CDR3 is CASSLPHRFGTRNSPLHF. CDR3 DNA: TGTGCCAGCAGCTTACCCCACCGTTTCGGGACACGAAATTCACCCCTCCACTTT.

The CDR3 protein is CASGFRQGNYGYTF. DNA of the CDR3: TGTGCCAGCGGGTTCCGGCAGGGGAACTATGGCTACACCTTC. The chain has TRBV6-5 and TRBJ1-2; the D gene is possibly TRBD1 (6 bases). CDR1 and CDR2 (germline): MNHEY, SVGAGI. The V and J ends lost 8 bases and 2 bases respectively, with 15 bases between them. The CDR3 runs to 14 residues.

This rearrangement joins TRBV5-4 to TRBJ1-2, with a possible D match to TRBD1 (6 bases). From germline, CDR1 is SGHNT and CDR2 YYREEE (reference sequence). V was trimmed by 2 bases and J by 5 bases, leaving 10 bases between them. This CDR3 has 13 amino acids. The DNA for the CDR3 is TGTGCCAGCAGCTTAGGGGGGGAGTATGGCTACACCTTC. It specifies CASSLGGEYGYTF.

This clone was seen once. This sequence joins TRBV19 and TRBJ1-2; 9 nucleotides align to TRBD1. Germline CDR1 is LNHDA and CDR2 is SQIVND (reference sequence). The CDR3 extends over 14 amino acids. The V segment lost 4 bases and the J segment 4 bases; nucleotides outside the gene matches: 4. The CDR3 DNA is TGTGCCAGTAGTAAGGGGGACAGGGTCTATGGCTACACCTTC. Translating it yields CASSKGDRVYGYTF.

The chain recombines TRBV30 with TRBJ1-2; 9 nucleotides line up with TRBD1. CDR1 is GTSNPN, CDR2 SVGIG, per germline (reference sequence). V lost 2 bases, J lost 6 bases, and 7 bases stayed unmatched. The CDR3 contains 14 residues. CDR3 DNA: TGTGCCTGGAGTCAAACCGGGACAGGGAATGGCTACACCTTC. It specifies CAWSQTGTGNGYTF.

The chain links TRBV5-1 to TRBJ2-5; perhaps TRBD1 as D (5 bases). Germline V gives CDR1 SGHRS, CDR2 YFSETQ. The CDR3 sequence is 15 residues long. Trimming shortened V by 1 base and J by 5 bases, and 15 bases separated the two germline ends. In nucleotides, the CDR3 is TGCGCCAGCAGCTTGTTTGGGGCCCCAGGGGAGACCCAGTACTTC. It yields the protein CASSLFGAPGETQYF.

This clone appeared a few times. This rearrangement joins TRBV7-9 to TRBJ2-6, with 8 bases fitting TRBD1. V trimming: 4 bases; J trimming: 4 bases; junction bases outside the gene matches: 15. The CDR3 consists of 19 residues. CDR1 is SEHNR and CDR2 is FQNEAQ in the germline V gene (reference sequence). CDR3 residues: CASSSPLGQGGDGANVLTF. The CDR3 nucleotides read TGTGCCAGCAGCTCGCCCCTTGGACAGGGTGGTGACGGGGCCAACGTCCTGACTTTC. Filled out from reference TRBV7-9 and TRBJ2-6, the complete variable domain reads DTGVSQNPRHKITKRGQNVTFRCDPISEHNRLYWYRQTLGQGPEFLTYFQNEAQLEKSRLLSDRFSAERPKGSFSTLEIQRTEQGDSAMYLCASSSPLGQGGDGANVLTFGAGSRLTVL.

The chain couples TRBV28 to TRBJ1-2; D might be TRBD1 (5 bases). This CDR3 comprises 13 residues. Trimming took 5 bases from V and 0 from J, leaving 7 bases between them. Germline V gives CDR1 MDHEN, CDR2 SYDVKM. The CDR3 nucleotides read TGTGCCAGCAGTGAGACAGCTAACTATGGCTACACCTTC. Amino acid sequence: CASSETANYGYTF.

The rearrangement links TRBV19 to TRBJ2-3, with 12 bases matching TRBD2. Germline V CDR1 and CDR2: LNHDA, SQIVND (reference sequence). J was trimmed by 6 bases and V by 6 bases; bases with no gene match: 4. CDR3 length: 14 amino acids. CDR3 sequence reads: CASRQGLAGDTQYF. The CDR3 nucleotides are TGTGCCAGTAGGCAAGGACTAGCGGGGGATACGCAGTATTTT.

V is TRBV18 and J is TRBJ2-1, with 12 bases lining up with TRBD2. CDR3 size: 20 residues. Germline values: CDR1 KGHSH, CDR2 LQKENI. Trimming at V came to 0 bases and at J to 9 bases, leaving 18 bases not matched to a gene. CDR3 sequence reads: CASSPPPGTSGRWLGGEQFF. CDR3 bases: TGTGCCAGCTCACCACCCCCCGGAACTAGCGGGAGGTGGCTGGGTGGTGAGCAGTTCTTC.

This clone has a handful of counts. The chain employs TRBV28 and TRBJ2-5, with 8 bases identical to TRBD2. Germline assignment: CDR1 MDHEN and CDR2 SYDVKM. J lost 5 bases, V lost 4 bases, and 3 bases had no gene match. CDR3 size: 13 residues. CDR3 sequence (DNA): TGTGCCAGCAGTTCCCTAGCGGGCGAGACCCAGTACTTC. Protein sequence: CASSSLAGETQYF.

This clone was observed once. CDR3 nucleotides: TGTGCCTGGAGTGTGTTAACAGGGGGCACTGAAGCTTTCTTT. Encoded protein: CAWSVLTGGTEAFF. The chain employs TRBV30 and TRBJ1-1, with 8 bases that match TRBD1. Trimming at V came to 0 bases and at J to 4 bases, leaving 4 bases not matched to a gene. The CDR3 is 14 amino acids. Germline V gene lookup returns CDR1 GTSNPN and CDR2 SVGIG (reference sequence).

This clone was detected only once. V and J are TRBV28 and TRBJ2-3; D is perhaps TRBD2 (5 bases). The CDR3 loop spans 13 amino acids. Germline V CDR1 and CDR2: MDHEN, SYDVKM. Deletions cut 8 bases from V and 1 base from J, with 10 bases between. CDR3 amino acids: CASERSGTDTQYF. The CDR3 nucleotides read TGTGCCAGCGAGCGGTCTGGCACAGATACGCAGTATTTT.

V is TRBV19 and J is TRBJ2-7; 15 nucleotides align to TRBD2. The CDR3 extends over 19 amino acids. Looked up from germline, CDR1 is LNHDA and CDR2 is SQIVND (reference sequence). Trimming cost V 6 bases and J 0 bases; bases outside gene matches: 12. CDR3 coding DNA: TGTGCCAGTAGGGCCCCGGGACTAGCGGGGGGTTTAAGCTCCTACGAGCAGTACTTC. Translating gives CASRAPGLAGGLSSYEQYF.

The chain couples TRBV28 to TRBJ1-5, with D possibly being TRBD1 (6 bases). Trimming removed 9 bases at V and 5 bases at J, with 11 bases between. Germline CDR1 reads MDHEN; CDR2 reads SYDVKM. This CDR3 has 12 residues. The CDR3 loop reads CASQGSDQPQHF. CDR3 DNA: TGTGCCAGTCAGGGGTCGGATCAGCCCCAGCATTTT.

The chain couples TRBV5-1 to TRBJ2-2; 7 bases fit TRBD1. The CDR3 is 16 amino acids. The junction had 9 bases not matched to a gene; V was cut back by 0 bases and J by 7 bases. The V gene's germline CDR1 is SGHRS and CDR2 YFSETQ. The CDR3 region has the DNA TGCGCCAGCAGCTTGGAAGGGGGCAGGGTTATCGGGGAGCTGTTTTTT. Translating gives CASSLEGGRVIGELFF.

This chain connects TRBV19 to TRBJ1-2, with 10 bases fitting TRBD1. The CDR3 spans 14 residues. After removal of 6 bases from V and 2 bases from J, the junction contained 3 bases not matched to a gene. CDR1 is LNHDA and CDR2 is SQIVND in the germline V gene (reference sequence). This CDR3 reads CASRRQGANYGYTF. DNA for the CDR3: TGTGCCAGTAGGAGACAGGGGGCAAACTATGGCTACACCTTC.

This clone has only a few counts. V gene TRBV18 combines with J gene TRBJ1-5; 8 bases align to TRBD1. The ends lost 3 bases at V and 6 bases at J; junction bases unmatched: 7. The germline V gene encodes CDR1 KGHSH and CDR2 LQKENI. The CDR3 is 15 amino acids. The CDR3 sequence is CASSPQGAVGQPQHF. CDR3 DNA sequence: TGTGCCAGCTCACCGCAGGGGGCTGTAGGTCAGCCCCAGCATTTT. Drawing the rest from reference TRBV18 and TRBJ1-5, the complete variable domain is NAGVMQNPRHLVRRRGQEARLRCSPMKGHSHVYWYRQLPEEGLKFMVYLQKENIIDESGMPKERFSAEFPKEGPSILRIQQVVRGDSAAYFCASSPQGAVGQPQHFGDGTRLSIL.